Listed here is a single TCR beta chain. Antigen unknown. This entry is derived from a study of response to subunit inactivated influenza vaccine. Findings and limits, study-wide: Few new T cells, the authors suggested, are recruited by each seasonal influenza vaccination.

TCRdb fed the RT-PCR reads into MiXCR, producing one record per CDR3 protein. This sample yields 300,000 to 350,000 distinct CDR3 sequences, of which about a fifth are seen a single time; 9.5% to 13% belongs to the top ten. V was pared by 0 bases and J by 4 bases, with 8 bases between. Germline values: CDR1 SGDLS, CDR2 YYNGEE. The CDR3 has 13 amino acids. This receptor was identified in a man in his fifties or sixties who received an inactivated influenza vaccine. This chain links TRBV9 with TRBJ2-7; D not resolved. The source material was PBMCs from blood, sampled roughly 20 months after vaccination. CDR3 in DNA: TGTGCCAGCAGCGTAGGTGTAGGATACGAGCAGTACTTC. This codes for CASSVGVGYEQYF.